Sequencing of this T cell receptor (beta chain) was carried out in a study of monozygotic twins with inflammatory bowel disease. TCRdb reprocessed the 5' RACE reads and reports one entry per CDR3 protein, with no DNA. The sample includes nearly 45,000 distinct CDR3 sequences. Germline CDR1 reads SGHRS; CDR2 reads YFSETQ. This CDR3 has 14 amino acids. The J gene is TRBJ2-7, the V gene TRBV5-1; absent DNA, TCRdb's TRBD2 call cannot be checked. Sequencing was done on a sample of blood. The clonotype comes from a human donor with ulcerative colitis or Crohn's disease, or a healthy co-twin of an affected twin (not recorded which). This chain's CDR3 is CASSPEGLDYEQYF. Together with reference TRBV5-1 and TRBJ2-7, the CDR3 gives the full variable domain: KAGVTQTPRYLIKTRGQQVTLSCSPISGHRSVSWYQQTPGQGLQFLFEYFSETQRNKGNFPGRFSGRQFSNSRSEMNVSTLELGDSALYLCASSPEGLDYEQYFGPGTRLTVT.